Each of the 26 T cell receptor beta chains below was sequenced from the same sample in a study of blood T cell repertoires in COVID-19. Assay: immunoSEQ multiplex PCR; the TCRdb copy retains only in-frame clones and omits some. The sample consists of 150,000 to 200,000 clones, approximately 85% of them appearing once. Sequencing input: peripheral blood. These receptor sequences come from a man aged 55 to 69 with acute or convalescent COVID-19.

The chain employs TRBV5-1 and TRBJ2-2; 8 positions match TRBD1. The CDR3 sequence is 15 residues long. V lost 4 bases and J lost 2; bases outside the gene matches: 4. Germline CDR1 SGHRS, CDR2 YFSETQ. The chain's CDR3 is CASSRGQGNTGELFF. The CDR3 DNA is TGCGCCAGCAGCCGCGGACAGGGAAACACCGGGGAGCTGTTTTTT.

A remark on this clone: The germline gene is not matched at one end of the junction; a read error may be the cause. The rearrangement uses TRBV29-1 and TRBJ2-7; D unresolved. Germline CDR1 is SQVTM and CDR2 is ANQGSEA. CDR3 length equals 13 residues. The CDR3 is CSVEDFPSYEQYF. CDR3 DNA: TGCAGCGTGGAAGACTTCCCTTCCTACGAGCAGTACTTC.

In DNA, the CDR3 is TGTGCCAGCAGGCGAGGGACAGGGTCCTACAATGAGCAGTTCTTC. Protein: CASRRGTGSYNEQFF. The chain is built from TRBV7-9 and TRBJ2-1; TRBD1 matches 9 bases. Germline loops: CDR1 SEHNR, CDR2 FQNEAQ (reference sequence). V shed 6 bases, J shed 1 base, and the junction held 4 bases outside the gene matches. This CDR3 has 15 residues.

This clone has just a few counts. The CDR3 nucleotides are TGTGCCAGCAGTTACTCGAGCCTGGGGGGGAACACTGAAGCTTTCTTT. As protein: CASSYSSLGGNTEAFF. J is TRBJ1-1 and V is TRBV6-6, with D tentatively TRBD1 (5 bases). The germline V gene encodes CDR1 MNHNY and CDR2 SVGAGI (reference sequence). Trimming removed 0 bases at V and 1 base at J, with 12 bases between. The CDR3 sequence is 16 residues long.

CDR3 protein: CASSPQGRTGELFF. The CDR3 DNA sequence: TGCGCCAGCAGCCCACAGGGGCGGACCGGGGAGCTGTTTTTT. The chain joins TRBV4-3 to TRBJ2-2; TRBD1 agrees at 7 bases. Germline-derived CDR1 and CDR2 are LGHNA and YSLEER. CDR3 length equals 14 residues. J gave up 5 bases and V 4 bases, and 4 bases lay outside the gene matches.

The genes are TRBV2 and TRBJ2-6, with 13 bases aligning to TRBD2. This CDR3 is built from 16 residues. Trimming removed 7 bases from V and 2 bases from J; junction bases left unmatched: 2. Germline loops: CDR1 SNHLY, CDR2 FYNNEI. In DNA form, the CDR3 reads TGTGCCAGCACCGGACTAGCGGGAGCTGGGGCCAACGTCCTGACTTTC. This codes for CASTGLAGAGANVLTF. Filled out from reference TRBV2 and TRBJ2-6, the complete variable domain reads EPEVTQTPSHQVTQMGQEVILRCVPISNHLYFYWYRQILGQKVEFLVSFYNNEISEKSEIFDDQFSVERPDGSNFTLKIRSTKLEDSAMYFCASTGLAGAGANVLTFGAGSRLTVL.

In nucleotides, the CDR3 is TGTGCCAGCAGCCAAGAATTATTTATTAGGGGATCAACTAATGAAAAACTGTTTTTT. This translates into CASSQELFIRGSTNEKLFF. The chain joins TRBV4-2 to TRBJ1-4, with D tentatively TRBD1 (5 bases). This CDR3 spans 19 amino acids. With 0 bases removed from V and 0 bases from J, the gap between germline ends came to 17 bases. Germline assignment: CDR1 LGHNA and CDR2 YNFKEQ.

The chain links TRBV4-2 to TRBJ2-2; tentatively, D is TRBD2 (5 bases). Between the trimmed V and J ends, which lost 2 bases and 6 bases, there was a span of 19 bases. Germline V gene data show CDR1 as LGHNA and CDR2 as YNFKEQ. The CDR3 has 17 residues. CDR3 sequence (DNA): TGTGCCAGCAGCCAAACGATCTCCGGGGTGGGCTCCGGGGAGCTGTTTTTT. Protein product: CASSQTISGVGSGELFF.

The rearrangement uses TRBV3-1 (or the pseudogene TRBV3-2) and TRBJ2-7; 11 bases map to TRBD1. CDR3 length: 22 residues. Germline lookup yields CDR1 LGHDT and CDR2 YNNKEL (reference sequence). The V segment lost 0 bases and the J segment 2 bases; nucleotides outside the gene matches: 21. The CDR3 coding sequence is TGTGCCAGCAGCCAAGATCATGAAGGTCGGGGACAGGGGGAAAATGGGGCCTACGAGCAGTACTTC. Translating gives CASSQDHEGRGQGENGAYEQYF.

V usage is TRBV5-1 and J usage is TRBJ2-7; 9 bases fit TRBD1. The CDR3 is 14 residues long. In germline, CDR1 is SGHRS, CDR2 YFSETQ. J lost 6 bases, V lost 4 bases, and 8 bases had no gene match. The CDR3 loop is CASSQRDRAVEQYF. DNA of the CDR3: TGCGCCAGCAGCCAGCGGGACAGGGCGGTCGAGCAGTACTTC.

The chain carries TRBV7-3 and TRBJ2-2; 7 nucleotides align to TRBD2. This CDR3 has 16 amino acids. Germline V lookup: CDR1 SGHTA, CDR2 FQGTGA. After removal of 2 bases from V and 8 bases from J, the junction contained 11 bases not matched to a gene. CDR3 amino acids: CASSLGGAGARGELFF. In nucleotides, the CDR3 is TGTGCCAGCAGCTTAGGCGGTGCGGGAGCAAGGGGGGAGCTGTTTTTT. The variable domain in full, completed from reference TRBV7-3 and TRBJ2-2, reads GAGVSQTPSNKVTEKGKYVELRCDPISGHTALYWYRQSLGQGPEFLIYFQGTGAADDSGLPNDRFFAVRPEGSVSTLKIQRTERGDSAVYLCASSLGGAGARGELFFGEGSRLTVL.

V usage is TRBV7-9 and J usage is TRBJ1-1, with 8 bases matching TRBD1. The V and J ends lost 5 bases and 1 base, in that order; junction bases with no gene match: 6. In germline, CDR1 is SEHNR, CDR2 FQNEAQ (reference sequence). The CDR3 sequence is 15 residues long. CDR3 loop: CASSIRTGKNTEAFF. CDR3 DNA: TGTGCCAGCAGCATCAGGACAGGGAAGAACACTGAAGCTTTCTTT.

This chain connects TRBV3-1 (or the pseudogene TRBV3-2) to TRBJ2-5; D is undetermined. Germline CDR1 is LGHDT and CDR2 is YNNKEL (reference sequence). The CDR3 contains 12 residues. V was trimmed by 0 bases and J by 4 bases, leaving 3 bases between them. The CDR3 nucleotides read TGTGCCAGCAGCCAAGATCGAGAGACCCAGTACTTC. Translation gives CASSQDRETQYF.

This clone appeared a single time. The chain is built from TRBV11-3 and TRBJ2-2, with 11 positions matching TRBD1. The CDR3 loop spans 15 amino acids. In germline, CDR1 is SGHNT, CDR2 YENEEA. After removal of 5 bases from V and 7 bases from J, the junction contained 6 bases not matched to a gene. The CDR3 loop reads CASSPGQGDSGELFF. CDR3 nucleotides: TGTGCCAGCAGCCCGGGACAGGGGGATAGCGGGGAGCTGTTTTTT.

This clone showed up just once. The chain carries TRBV6-5 and TRBJ2-7; the match to TRBD2 covers 11 bases. The CDR3 contains 14 residues. J was trimmed by 7 bases and V by 10 bases; bases with no gene match: 12. Germline-derived CDR1 and CDR2 are MNHEY and SVGAGI. CDR3 sequence: CATRGSGRAEEQYF. Written as DNA, the CDR3 is TGTGCCACCAGGGGTAGCGGGAGGGCTGAAGAGCAGTACTTC.

The rearrangement links TRBV5-1 to TRBJ2-2; 11 bases map to TRBD2. Germline lookup yields CDR1 SGHRS and CDR2 YFSETQ. This CDR3 comprises 17 residues. V dropped 0 bases and J dropped 3; count of bases not matched to a gene: 4. CDR3 sequence reads: CASSLVAGGPYTGELFF. The CDR3 DNA sequence: TGCGCCAGCAGCTTGGTAGCGGGAGGGCCGTACACCGGGGAGCTGTTTTTT.

The V gene is TRBV6-2 or TRBV6-3, the J gene TRBJ2-2, with 8 bases aligning to TRBD2. Germline-derived CDR1 and CDR2 are MNHEY and SVGEGT. Losses at the gene ends were 5 bases for V and 0 bases for J; bases not matched to a gene: 11. CDR3 length equals 18 residues. CDR3: CASSLRGVAGTNTGELFF. The DNA of the CDR3 is TGTGCCAGCAGTCTCCGAGGAGTAGCGGGAACGAACACCGGGGAGCTGTTTTTT.

The rearrangement joins TRBV6-5 to TRBJ2-7, with 16 bases fitting TRBD2. V gave up 11 bases and J gave up 2 bases; unmatched junction bases: 6. This CDR3 spans 15 amino acids. Germline V gene data show CDR1 as MNHEY and CDR2 as SVGAGI. The CDR3 DNA reads as TGTGCCGTTGGGGGACTAGCGGGAGGGCCCTACGAGCAGTACTTC. Its protein product is CAVGGLAGGPYEQYF.

The table lists this clone with a count of one. The chain links TRBV10-3 to TRBJ2-6, with D possibly matching TRBD1 (7 bases). The CDR3 sequence is 17 residues long. Germline-derived CDR1 and CDR2 are ENHRY and SYGVKD. V lost 0 bases and J 4 bases, leaving 13 bases between the germline ends. In nucleotides, the CDR3 is TGTGCCATCAGTGAGTCGGGCAGGGGGGCCGGGGCCAACGTCCTGACTTTC. This codes for CAISESGRGAGANVLTF.

The V gene is TRBV5-1, the J gene TRBJ1-3; 7 positions match TRBD1. CDR3 length: 15 amino acids. Germline V gives CDR1 SGHRS, CDR2 YFSETQ. V shed 4 bases, J shed 0 bases, and the junction held 4 bases outside the gene matches. The CDR3 region is CASSPGQLSGNTIYF. CDR3 nucleotide sequence: TGCGCCAGCAGCCCGGGACAGCTCTCTGGAAACACCATATATTTT.

V and J are TRBV2 and TRBJ2-3; the D gene is possibly TRBD2 (6 bases). Trimming pared 8 bases from V and 4 bases from J, leaving 13 bases between. CDR3 length: 13 residues. The germline V gene encodes CDR1 SNHLY and CDR2 FYNNEI. The CDR3 here is CASGDWEADTQYF. The CDR3 coding sequence is TGTGCCAGCGGGGACTGGGAGGCAGATACGCAGTATTTT.

The chain combines TRBV27 with TRBJ2-3, with 10 bases fitting TRBD2. The CDR3 covers 15 residues. V lost 7 bases to trimming and J lost 6 bases; unmatched junction nucleotides: 10. Germline V gene lookup returns CDR1 MNHEY and CDR2 SMNVEV (reference sequence). Written as DNA, the CDR3 is TGTGCCAGCAAGAAATTAAGCGGGAGGGGGGATACGCAGTATTTT. Protein: CASKKLSGRGDTQYF.

This rearrangement joins TRBV10-3 to TRBJ2-1; D gene ambiguous. The CDR3 contains 16 residues. V was cut by 8 bases and J by 2 bases, with 19 bases left in between. The germline V gene encodes CDR1 ENHRY and CDR2 SYGVKD. In DNA form, the CDR3 reads TGTGCCATCTCCAATCCGGGTGGTGAGCCCTACAATGAGCAGTTCTTC. This encodes CAISNPGGEPYNEQFF.

The chain recombines TRBV5-1 with TRBJ2-1; a weak D match, TRBD2 (6 bases). The CDR3 spans 17 residues. The germline V gene encodes CDR1 SGHRS and CDR2 YFSETQ. The V and J ends lost 0 bases and 4 bases respectively, with 17 bases between them. This CDR3 is CASSLAKGRDLYNEQFF. The CDR3 DNA reads as TGCGCCAGCAGCTTGGCCAAGGGGCGGGACCTTTACAATGAGCAGTTCTTC. Looking up the rest from reference TRBV5-1 and TRBJ2-1 gives the full variable domain: KAGVTQTPRYLIKTRGQQVTLSCSPISGHRSVSWYQQTPGQGLQFLFEYFSETQRNKGNFPGRFSGRQFSNSRSEMNVSTLELGDSALYLCASSLAKGRDLYNEQFFGPGTRLTVL.

The rearrangement joins TRBV6-1 to TRBJ1-3, with 8 bases matching TRBD1. The CDR3 loop spans 18 amino acids. V gave up 1 base and J gave up 0 bases; unmatched junction bases: 8. Germline loops: CDR1 MNHNS, CDR2 SASEGT. CDR3 sequence reads: CASSEGTGFRSSGNTIYF. The DNA of the CDR3 is TGTGCCAGCAGTGAAGGGACAGGGTTTAGGAGCTCTGGAAACACCATATATTTT.

The chain couples TRBV5-4 to TRBJ1-2; D not certain. V dropped 3 bases and J dropped 7 bases, with 13 bases sitting between them. This CDR3 comprises 13 residues. The V gene's germline CDR1 is SGHNT and CDR2 YYREEE (reference sequence). The CDR3 DNA is TGTGCCAGCAGCTCCGCGGAGAGGGCTGGCTACACCTTC. Translated, it gives CASSSAERAGYTF.